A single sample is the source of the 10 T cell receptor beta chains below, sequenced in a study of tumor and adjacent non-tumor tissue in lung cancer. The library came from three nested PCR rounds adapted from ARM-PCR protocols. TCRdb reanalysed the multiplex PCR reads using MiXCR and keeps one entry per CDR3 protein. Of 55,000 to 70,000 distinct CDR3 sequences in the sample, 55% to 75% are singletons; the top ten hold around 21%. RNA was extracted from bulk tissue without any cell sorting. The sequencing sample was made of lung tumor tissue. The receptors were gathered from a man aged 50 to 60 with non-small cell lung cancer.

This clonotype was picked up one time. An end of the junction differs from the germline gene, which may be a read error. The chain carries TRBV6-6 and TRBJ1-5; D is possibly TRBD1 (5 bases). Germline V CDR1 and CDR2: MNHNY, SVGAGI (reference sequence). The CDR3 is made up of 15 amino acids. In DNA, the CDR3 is TGTACCAGCAAAGATCGGGCCAGGGGCAATCAGCCCCAGCATTTT. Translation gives CTSKDRARGNQPQHF.

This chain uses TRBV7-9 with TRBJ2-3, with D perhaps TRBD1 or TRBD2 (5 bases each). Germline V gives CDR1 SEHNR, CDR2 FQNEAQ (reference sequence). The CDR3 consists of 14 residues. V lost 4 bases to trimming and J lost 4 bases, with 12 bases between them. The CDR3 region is CASSWGLGADTQYF. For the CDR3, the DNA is TGTGCCAGCAGCTGGGGCCTGGGGGCAGATACGCAGTATTTT. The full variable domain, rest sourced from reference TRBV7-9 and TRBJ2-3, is DTGVSQNPRHKITKRGQNVTFRCDPISEHNRLYWYRQTLGQGPEFLTYFQNEAQLEKSRLLSDRFSAERPKGSFSTLEIQRTEQGDSAMYLCASSWGLGADTQYFGPGTRLTVL.

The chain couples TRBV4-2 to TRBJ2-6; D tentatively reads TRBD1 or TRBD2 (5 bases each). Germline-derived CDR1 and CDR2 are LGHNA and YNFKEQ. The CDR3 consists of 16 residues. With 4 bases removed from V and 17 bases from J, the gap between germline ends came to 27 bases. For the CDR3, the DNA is TGTGCCAGCAGCCCAAACGAGGGGCGTGGGGCCAACTTCTTGACTTTC. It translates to CASSPNEGRGANFLTF.

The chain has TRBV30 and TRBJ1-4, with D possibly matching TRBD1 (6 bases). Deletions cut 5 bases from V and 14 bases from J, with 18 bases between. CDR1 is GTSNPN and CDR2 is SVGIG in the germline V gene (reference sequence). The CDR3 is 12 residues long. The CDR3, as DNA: TGTGCCTGGGGCAGGGGAAGTGGAAAGCTGTTTTTT. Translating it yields CAWGRGSGKLFF.

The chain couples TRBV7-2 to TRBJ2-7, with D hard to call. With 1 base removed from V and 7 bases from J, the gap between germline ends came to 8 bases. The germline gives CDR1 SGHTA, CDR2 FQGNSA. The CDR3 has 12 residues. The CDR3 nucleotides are TGTGCCAGCAGCTTAGTCGGGTGGGAGCAGTACTTC. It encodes CASSLVGWEQYF.

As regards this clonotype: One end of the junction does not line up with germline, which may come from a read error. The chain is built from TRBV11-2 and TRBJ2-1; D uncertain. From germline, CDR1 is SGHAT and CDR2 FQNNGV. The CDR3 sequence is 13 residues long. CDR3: CANSRTGYNEQFF. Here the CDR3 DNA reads TGTGCCAACAGCCGCACGGGCTACAATGAGCAGTTCTTC.

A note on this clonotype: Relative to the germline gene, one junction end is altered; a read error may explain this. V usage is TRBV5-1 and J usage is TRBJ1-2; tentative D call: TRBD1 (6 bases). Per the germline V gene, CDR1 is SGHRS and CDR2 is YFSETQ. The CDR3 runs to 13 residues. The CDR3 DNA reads TGCGCCAGCAGCGTGGACAGTGGCTATGCCTACACCTTC. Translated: CASSVDSGYAYTF.

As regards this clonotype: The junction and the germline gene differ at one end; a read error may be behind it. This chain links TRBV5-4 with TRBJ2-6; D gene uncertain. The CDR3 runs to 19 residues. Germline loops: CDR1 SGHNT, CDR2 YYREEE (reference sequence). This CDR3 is CARSSGQLFPVTVANVLTF. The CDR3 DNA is TGTGCCCGCAGTTCGGGCCAATTATTCCCCGTTACTGTGGCCAACGTCCTGACTTTC.

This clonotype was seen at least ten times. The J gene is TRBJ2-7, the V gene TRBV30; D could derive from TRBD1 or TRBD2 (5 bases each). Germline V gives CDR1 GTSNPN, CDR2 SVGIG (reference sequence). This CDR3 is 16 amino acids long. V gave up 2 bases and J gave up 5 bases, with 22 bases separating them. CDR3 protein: CAWSPPGPRRSHEQYF. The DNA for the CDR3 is TGTGCCTGGAGTCCTCCGGGACCACGGAGATCCCACGAGCAGTACTTC.

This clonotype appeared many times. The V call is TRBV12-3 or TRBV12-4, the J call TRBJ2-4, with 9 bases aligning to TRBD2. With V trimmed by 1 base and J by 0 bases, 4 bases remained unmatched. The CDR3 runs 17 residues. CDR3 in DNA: TGTGCCAGCAGTTTAGAAGCGGGAGGCATAGCCAAAAACATTCAGTACTTC. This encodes CASSLEAGGIAKNIQYF.